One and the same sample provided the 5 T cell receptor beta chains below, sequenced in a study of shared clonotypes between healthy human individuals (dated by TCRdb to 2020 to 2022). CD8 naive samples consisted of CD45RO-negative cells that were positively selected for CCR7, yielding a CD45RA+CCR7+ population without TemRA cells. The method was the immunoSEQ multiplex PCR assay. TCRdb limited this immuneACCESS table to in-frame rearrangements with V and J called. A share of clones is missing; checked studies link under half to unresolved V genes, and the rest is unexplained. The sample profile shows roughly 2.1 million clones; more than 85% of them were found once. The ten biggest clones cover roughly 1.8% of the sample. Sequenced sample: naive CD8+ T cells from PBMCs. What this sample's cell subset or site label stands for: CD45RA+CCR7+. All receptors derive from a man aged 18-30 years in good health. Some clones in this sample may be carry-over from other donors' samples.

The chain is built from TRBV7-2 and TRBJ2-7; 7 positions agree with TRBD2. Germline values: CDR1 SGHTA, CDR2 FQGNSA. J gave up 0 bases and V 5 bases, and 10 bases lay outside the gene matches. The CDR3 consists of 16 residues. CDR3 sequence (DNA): TGTGCCAGCAGCGGACTAGTGCGGCAGAGCTCCTACGAGCAGTACTTC. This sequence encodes CASSGLVRQSSYEQYF.

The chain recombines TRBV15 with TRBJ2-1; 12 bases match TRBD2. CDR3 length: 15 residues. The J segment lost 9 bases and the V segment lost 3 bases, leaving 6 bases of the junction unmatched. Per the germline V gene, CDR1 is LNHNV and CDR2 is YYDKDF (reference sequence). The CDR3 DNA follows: TGTGCCACCAGCAGGCGGACTAGCGGGACAGCTGAGCAGTTCTTC. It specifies CATSRRTSGTAEQFF. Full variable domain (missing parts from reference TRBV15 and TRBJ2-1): DAMVIQNPRYQVTQFGKPVTLSCSQTLNHNVMYWYQQKSSQAPKLLFHYYDKDFNNEADTPDNFQSRRPNTSFCFLDIRSPGLGDTAMYLCATSRRTSGTAEQFFGPGTRLTVL.

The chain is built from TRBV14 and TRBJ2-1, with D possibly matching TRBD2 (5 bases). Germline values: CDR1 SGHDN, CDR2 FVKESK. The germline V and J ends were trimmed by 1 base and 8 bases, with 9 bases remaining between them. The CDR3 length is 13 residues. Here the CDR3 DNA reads TGTGCCAGCAGCCAAGCCTTGAGGGATGAGCAGTTCTTC. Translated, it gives CASSQALRDEQFF.

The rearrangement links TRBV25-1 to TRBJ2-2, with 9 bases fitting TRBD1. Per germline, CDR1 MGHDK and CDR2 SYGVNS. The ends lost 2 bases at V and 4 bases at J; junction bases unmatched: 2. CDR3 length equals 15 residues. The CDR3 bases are TGTGCCAGCAGTGAAGGGACAGGGCGCACCGGGGAGCTGTTTTTT. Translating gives CASSEGTGRTGELFF.

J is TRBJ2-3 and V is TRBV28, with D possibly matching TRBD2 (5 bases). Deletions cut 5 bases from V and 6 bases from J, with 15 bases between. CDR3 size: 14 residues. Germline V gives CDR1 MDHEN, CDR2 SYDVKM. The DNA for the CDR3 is TGTGCCAGCAGTCAAGCGGCCCGTTGGGATACGCAGTATTTT. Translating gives CASSQAARWDTQYF.